These 10 T cell receptor beta chains share one sample of origin, sequenced in a study of TIL therapy for anti-PD-1-resistant metastatic lung cancer. Described time point: pre-treatment sample, taken before nivolumab and TIL therapy. The libraries were made with immunoSEQ v3. The protocol was immunoSEQ multiplex PCR, while the TCRdb copy is restricted to in-frame clones and leaves out a portion. Seen here are about 36,000 clones, more than 60% observed once, and the top ten hold 4.5% to 6%. The sample was blood, taken at baseline. Receptors were obtained from a person between 30 and 80 years old with non-small cell lung cancer.

The chain recombines TRBV11-2 with TRBJ2-7; D unclear. Trimming took off 1 base at V and 3 bases at J, with 7 bases between the two ends. Germline CDR1 SGHAT, CDR2 FQNNGV. The CDR3 contains 13 residues. CDR3 DNA sequence: TGTGCCAGCAGCTTAGTAGCTAGCTACGAGCAGTACTTC. Protein: CASSLVASYEQYF.

This clone was recorded a few times. The chain couples TRBV27 to TRBJ1-6; 8 bases fit TRBD1. V shed 8 bases, J shed 7 bases, and the junction held 7 bases outside the gene matches. From germline, CDR1 is MNHEY and CDR2 SMNVEV (reference sequence). The CDR3 runs to 14 residues. CDR3: CASGYRGSNSPLHF. The CDR3 DNA reads TGTGCCAGCGGTTACAGGGGGTCCAATTCACCCCTCCACTTT.

The chain recombines TRBV2 with TRBJ2-1; D not certain. Trimming cost V 4 bases and J 5 bases, with 12 bases left between them. The germline V gene has CDR1 SNHLY and CDR2 FYNNEI. CDR3 length equals 14 residues. CDR3 in amino acids: CASSVSPENNEQFF. CDR3 bases: TGTGCCAGCAGTGTAAGTCCAGAGAACAATGAGCAGTTCTTC.

This clone was detected once. The gene calls are TRBV13 and TRBJ1-4; 10 bases are a match to TRBD1. CDR3 size: 15 residues. V lost 5 bases to trimming and J lost 7 bases; unmatched junction nucleotides: 7. Germline assignment: CDR1 PRHDT and CDR2 FYEKMQ (reference sequence). The CDR3 spells CASSGTGTGVEKLFF. The CDR3 DNA follows: TGTGCCAGCAGCGGGACTGGGACAGGGGTTGAAAAACTGTTTTTT.

The chain combines TRBV5-1 with TRBJ1-6; 9 positions match TRBD1. This CDR3 spans 15 amino acids. The V and J ends lost 3 bases and 5 bases, in that order; junction bases with no gene match: 3. The germline V gene has CDR1 SGHRS and CDR2 YFSETQ. This CDR3 is CASSSGDRDNSPLHF. In DNA form, the CDR3 reads TGCGCCAGCAGCTCCGGGGACAGGGATAATTCACCCCTCCACTTT.

The chain couples TRBV28 to TRBJ1-2; D might be TRBD1 (6 bases). Germline lookup yields CDR1 MDHEN and CDR2 SYDVKM. Trimming took off 5 bases at V and 2 bases at J, with 18 bases between the two ends. There are 16 residues in the CDR3. The DNA of the CDR3 is TGTGCCAGCAGTCTAGGGGGATCGGGGGGAAACTATGGCTACACCTTC. It specifies CASSLGGSGGNYGYTF.

The rearrangement links TRBV12-5 to TRBJ2-1; TRBD2 matches 7 bases. The CDR3 extends over 19 amino acids. The V and J ends lost 0 bases and 5 bases, in that order; junction bases with no gene match: 16. CDR1 LGHNT and CDR2 FRNRAP come from the germline V gene. CDR3 sequence reads: CASGLVEKDRASGDNEQFF. The CDR3 bases are TGTGCTAGTGGTTTGGTAGAAAAGGACCGGGCTAGCGGAGACAATGAGCAGTTCTTC.

J is TRBJ2-3 and V is TRBV5-1; the D gene is possibly TRBD1 (5 bases). Germline V lookup: CDR1 SGHRS, CDR2 YFSETQ. V lost 0 bases and J lost 4, with 9 bases in between. The CDR3 is 14 residues long. The CDR3 is CASSLEGAADTQYF. As DNA, the CDR3 is TGCGCCAGCAGCTTGGAAGGGGCTGCAGATACGCAGTATTTT. Full variable domain (remainder filled in from reference TRBV5-1 and TRBJ2-3): KAGVTQTPRYLIKTRGQQVTLSCSPISGHRSVSWYQQTPGQGLQFLFEYFSETQRNKGNFPGRFSGRQFSNSRSEMNVSTLELGDSALYLCASSLEGAADTQYFGPGTRLTVL.

The genes are TRBV7-9 and TRBJ1-2, with D possibly TRBD1 on 5 matching bases. The germline V gene has CDR1 SEHNR and CDR2 FQNEAQ (reference sequence). V shed 3 bases and J shed 3 bases, with 8 bases lying between them. The CDR3 covers 13 residues. The CDR3: CASSFDSDYGYTF. The CDR3 coding sequence is TGTGCCAGCAGCTTTGACAGCGACTATGGCTACACCTTC.

The genes are TRBV2 and TRBJ2-3; D perhaps matches TRBD1 (6 bases). The germline gives CDR1 SNHLY, CDR2 FYNNEI. V was clipped by 1 base and J by 5 bases, with 7 bases between them. CDR3 length: 13 residues. CDR3 nucleotides: TGTGCCAGCAGTGAAGACAGGGAAGATACGCAGTATTTT. Its translation is CASSEDREDTQYF. The complete variable domain, with remaining parts taken from reference TRBV2 and TRBJ2-3, reads EPEVTQTPSHQVTQMGQEVILRCVPISNHLYFYWYRQILGQKVEFLVSFYNNEISEKSEIFDDQFSVERPDGSNFTLKIRSTKLEDSAMYFCASSEDREDTQYFGPGTRLTVL.